These 12 T cell receptor beta chains were sequenced from one sample in a study of CD8 T cells in Susac syndrome. An input of roughly 0.5 to 1 ug of RNA was subjected to reverse transcription using random hexamers. TCRdb redid the calling of the immunoSEQ multiplex PCR reads with MiXCR, one entry per CDR3 protein. The repertoire holds about 110,000 distinct CDR3 sequences, approximately 94% seen once, with 0.41% in the top ten. The sequencing sample was made of CD8+ T cells from PBMCs. The source is a human donor with Susac syndrome.

This chain links TRBV5-1 with TRBJ2-5, with 11 positions matching TRBD2. Germline V gene data show CDR1 as SGHRS and CDR2 as YFSETQ. This CDR3 is 15 amino acids long. V dropped 0 bases and J dropped 5; count of bases not matched to a gene: 3. The CDR3 sequence is CASSLGTSGLETQYF. The CDR3 region has the DNA TGCGCCAGCAGCTTGGGGACTAGCGGGCTGGAGACCCAGTACTTC.

This rearrangement joins TRBV11-1 to TRBJ2-2; no firm D call. V was cut by 0 bases and J by 0 bases, with 11 bases left in between. The CDR3 is 17 residues long. CDR1 SGHAT and CDR2 FQDESV come from the germline V gene (reference sequence). This CDR3 reads CASSLAIGPPNTGELFF. CDR3 DNA sequence: TGTGCCAGCAGCTTAGCGATCGGACCTCCGAACACCGGGGAGCTGTTTTTT. Using reference TRBV11-1 and TRBJ2-2 for the parts outside the CDR3, the full variable domain is EAEVAQSPRYKITEKSQAVAFWCDPISGHATLYWYRQILGQGPELLVQFQDESVVDDSQLPKDRFSAERLKGVDSTLKIQPAELGDSAMYLCASSLAIGPPNTGELFFGEGSRLTVL.

The J gene is TRBJ2-5, the V gene TRBV25-1, with D possibly matching TRBD2 (5 bases). V lost 3 bases and J 5 bases, leaving 10 bases between the germline ends. The CDR3 covers 13 residues. Germline V CDR1 and CDR2: MGHDK, SYGVNS. CDR3: CASSDRGIETQYF. In nucleotides, the CDR3 is TGTGCCAGCAGTGACCGAGGGATTGAGACCCAGTACTTC.

The chain uses TRBV9 and TRBJ1-6; possible D gene TRBD1, 5 bases. Germline V gene sequence: CDR1 SGDLS, CDR2 YYNGEE. V lost 1 base, J lost 4 bases, and 15 bases lay in between. The CDR3 loop spans 17 amino acids. CDR3 region: CASSVHGTADYNSPLHF. In DNA form, the CDR3 reads TGTGCCAGCAGCGTACATGGGACGGCTGATTATAATTCACCCCTCCACTTT.

This chain uses TRBV11-2 with TRBJ2-6, with D unclear. The CDR3 length is 15 residues. The V gene's germline CDR1 is SGHAT and CDR2 FQNNGV. The ends were cut back, 4 bases at V and 5 bases at J, with 12 bases in the middle. The CDR3 coding sequence is TGTGCCAGCAGCTCACAGCTTGGCTGGGCCAACGTCCTGACTTTC. Amino acids: CASSSQLGWANVLTF. The variable domain in full, completed from reference TRBV11-2 and TRBJ2-6, reads EAGVAQSPRYKIIEKRQSVAFWCNPISGHATLYWYQQILGQGPKLLIQFQNNGVVDDSQLPKDRFSAERLKGVDSTLKIQPAKLEDSAVYLCASSSQLGWANVLTFGAGSRLTVL.

The rearrangement joins TRBV20-1 to TRBJ1-1; perhaps TRBD1 as D (6 bases). This CDR3 comprises 13 residues. In germline, CDR1 is DFQATT, CDR2 SNEGSKA (reference sequence). Trimming left V 1 base short and J 8 bases short, with 14 bases between. CDR3 sequence reads: CSARVRTAPEAFF. CDR3 nucleotides: TGCAGTGCTAGAGTTAGGACAGCGCCGGAAGCTTTCTTT.

This chain links TRBV7-9 with TRBJ2-1, with 9 bases lining up with TRBD1. With 1 base clipped from V and 6 bases from J, the junction kept 4 bases outside the gene matches. The CDR3 length is 15 residues. Per germline, CDR1 SEHNR and CDR2 FQNEAQ (reference sequence). The CDR3 DNA sequence: TGTGCCAGCAGCTTAGATGGGACAGGGACCAATGAGCAGTTCTTC. It yields the protein CASSLDGTGTNEQFF.

The chain recombines TRBV12-3 or TRBV12-4 with TRBJ1-1; D is possibly TRBD1 (6 bases). The germline V and J ends were trimmed by 0 bases and 5 bases, with 13 bases remaining between them. This CDR3 has 15 residues. The CDR3 loop reads CASSLAIGGATEAFF. CDR3 in DNA: TGTGCCAGCAGTTTAGCGATTGGGGGGGCGACTGAAGCTTTCTTT.

This sequence joins TRBV27 and TRBJ2-1; D is undetermined. The V end lost 4 bases, the J end lost 5 bases, and 21 bases lay between the germline ends. The CDR3 covers 17 residues. CDR1 and CDR2 from the germline V gene are MNHEY and SMNVEV (reference sequence). The CDR3 nucleotides read TGTGCCAGCAGTTCCCAACCGTTAGGGCTCCGTAACAATGAGCAGTTCTTC. Translated: CASSSQPLGLRNNEQFF.

The gene calls are TRBV20-1 and TRBJ1-1; D might be TRBD1 (5 bases). Germline V gene data show CDR1 as DFQATT and CDR2 as SNEGSKA (reference sequence). The CDR3 is made up of 15 amino acids. V was trimmed by 6 bases and J by 4 bases, leaving 21 bases between them. The DNA of the CDR3 is TGCAGTGCCGCGGCGGGGCTGGGATTTGGCACTGAAGCTTTCTTT. It codes for CSAAAGLGFGTEAFF.

The V call is TRBV7-2, the J call TRBJ1-1; D not certain. This CDR3 has 12 residues. V was shortened by 8 bases and J by 0 bases, with 7 bases between the two germline ends. The V gene's germline CDR1 is SGHTA and CDR2 FQGNSA. The CDR3 is CASGNMNTEAFF. CDR3 bases: TGTGCCAGCGGGAATATGAACACTGAAGCTTTCTTT.

The CDR3: CSARGGTYNEQFF. The CDR3 DNA reads TGCAGTGCTAGAGGGGGGACCTACAATGAGCAGTTCTTC. V and J are TRBV20-1 and TRBJ2-1; D may be TRBD1 or TRBD2 (5 bases each). Germline CDR1 DFQATT, CDR2 SNEGSKA (reference sequence). The CDR3 sequence is 13 residues long. Trimming left V 1 base short and J 2 bases short, with 6 bases between.